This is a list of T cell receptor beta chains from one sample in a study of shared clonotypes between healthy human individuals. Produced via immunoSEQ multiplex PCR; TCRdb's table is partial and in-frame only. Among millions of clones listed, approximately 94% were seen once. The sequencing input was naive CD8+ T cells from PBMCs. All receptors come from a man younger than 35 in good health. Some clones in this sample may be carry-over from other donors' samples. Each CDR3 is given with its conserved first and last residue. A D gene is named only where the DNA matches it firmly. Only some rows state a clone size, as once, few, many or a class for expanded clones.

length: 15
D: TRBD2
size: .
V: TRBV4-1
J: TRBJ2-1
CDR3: CASSRTSGSYNEQFF
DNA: TGCGCCAGCAGCCGAACTAGCGGGAGCTACAATGAGCAGTTCTTC

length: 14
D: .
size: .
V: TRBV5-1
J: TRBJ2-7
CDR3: CASSSGTSKYEQYF
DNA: TGCGCCAGCAGCTCCGGGACCTCTAAATACGAGCAGTACTTC

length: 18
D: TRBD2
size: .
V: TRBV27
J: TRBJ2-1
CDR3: CASSLLTPTSAAYNEQFF
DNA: TGTGCCAGCAGTTTACTTACACCAACTAGCGCCGCCTACAATGAGCAGTTCTTC

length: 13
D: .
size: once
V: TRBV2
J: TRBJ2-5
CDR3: CASTGESQETQYF
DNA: TGTGCCAGCACCGGTGAGAGTCAAGAGACCCAGTACTTC

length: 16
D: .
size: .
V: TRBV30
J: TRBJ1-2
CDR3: CAWSESSPRKVYGYTF
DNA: TGTGCCTGGAGTGAGTCATCTCCCCGGAAGGTTTATGGCTACACCTTC

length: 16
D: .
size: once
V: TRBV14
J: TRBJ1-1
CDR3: CASSQEGLASPLGAFF
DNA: TGTGCCAGCAGCCAAGAAGGTCTGGCATCGCCTCTCGGGGCTTTCTTT

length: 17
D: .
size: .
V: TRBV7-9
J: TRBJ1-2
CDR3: CASSATSDSMLYYGYTF
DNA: TGTGCCAGCAGCGCCACCAGCGATTCAATGCTCTACTATGGCTACACCTTC

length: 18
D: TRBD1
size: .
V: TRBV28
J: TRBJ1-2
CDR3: CASSFQIDRGFLTYGYTF
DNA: TGTGCCAGCAGTTTCCAAATCGACAGGGGGTTCCTTACTTATGGCTACACCTTC

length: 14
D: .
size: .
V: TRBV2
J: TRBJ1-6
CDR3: CASSPQGPLRPLHF
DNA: TGTGCCAGCAGTCCACAGGGCCCTCTTCGGCCCCTCCACTTT

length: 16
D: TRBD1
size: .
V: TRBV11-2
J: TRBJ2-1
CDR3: CASSSPGQPFYNEQFF
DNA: TGTGCCAGCAGTTCCCCGGGACAGCCTTTCTACAATGAGCAGTTCTTC

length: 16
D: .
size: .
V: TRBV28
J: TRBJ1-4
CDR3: CASSLDPERNDEKLFF
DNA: TGTGCCAGCAGTTTGGACCCTGAGCGCAACGATGAAAAACTGTTTTTT

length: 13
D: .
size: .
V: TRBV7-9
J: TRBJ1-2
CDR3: CASSLGSGAGYTF
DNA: TGTGCCAGCAGCTTAGGATCAGGGGCTGGCTACACCTTC

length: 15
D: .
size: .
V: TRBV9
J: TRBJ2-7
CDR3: CASSEGEDRTYEQYF
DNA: TGTGCCAGCAGCGAGGGGGAAGACAGGACCTACGAGCAGTACTTC

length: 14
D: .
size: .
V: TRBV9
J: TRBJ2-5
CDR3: CASTGGGDTETQYF
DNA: TGTGCCAGCACGGGAGGTGGGGACACGGAGACCCAGTACTTC

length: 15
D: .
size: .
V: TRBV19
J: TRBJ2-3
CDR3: CASRTQGMDTDTQYF
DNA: TGTGCCAGTAGAACACAGGGAATGGACACAGATACGCAGTATTTT

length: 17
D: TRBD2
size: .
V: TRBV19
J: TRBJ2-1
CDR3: CASSIRTSGILDNEQFF
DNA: TGTGCCAGTAGTATCCGGACTAGCGGGATCTTGGACAATGAGCAGTTCTTC

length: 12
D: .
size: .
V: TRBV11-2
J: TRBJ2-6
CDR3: CASNKGANVLTF
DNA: TGTGCCAGTAACAAAGGGGCCAACGTCCTGACTTTC

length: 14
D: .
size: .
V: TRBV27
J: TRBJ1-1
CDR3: CASSLRGVGTEAFF
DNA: TGTGCCAGCAGTTTAAGGGGAGTGGGCACTGAAGCTTTCTTT

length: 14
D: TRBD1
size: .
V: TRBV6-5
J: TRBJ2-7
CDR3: CASSLSGQTYEQYF
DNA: TGTGCCAGCAGTTTATCGGGACAGACCTACGAGCAGTACTTC

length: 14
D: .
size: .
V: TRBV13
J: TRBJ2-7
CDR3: CASSSWQRLDEQYF
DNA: TGTGCCAGCAGCTCCTGGCAACGGTTGGACGAGCAGTACTTC

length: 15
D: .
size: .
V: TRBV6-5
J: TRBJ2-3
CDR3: CASSQEQGPADTQYF
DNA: TGTGCCAGCAGTCAAGAACAAGGCCCGGCAGATACGCAGTATTTT

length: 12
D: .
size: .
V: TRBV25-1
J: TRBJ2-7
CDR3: CASSWGSYEQYF
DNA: TGTGCCAGCAGTTGGGGCAGCTACGAGCAGTACTTC